Each of the 7 T cell receptor beta chains below was sequenced from the same sample in a study of response to subunit inactivated influenza vaccine. Each CDR3 protein is one row after TCRdb ran MiXCR on the RT-PCR reads. The sample comprises about 620,000 distinct CDR3 sequences, about an eighth of which are singletons, and 10% rests with the top ten. The specimen comprised PBMCs from blood, sampled on the day of vaccination. The receptors were sampled from a man aged 50 to 59 who received an inactivated influenza vaccine.

The chain joins TRBV28 to TRBJ2-5; D might be TRBD2 (7 bases). The V gene lost 10 bases and the J gene lost 4 bases, with 10 bases spanning the gap. Germline V gene lookup returns CDR1 MDHEN and CDR2 SYDVKM. This CDR3 is 11 amino acids long. In nucleotides, the CDR3 is TGTGCCACCGGGGGGCTAGAGACCCAGTACTTC. Its translation is CATGGLETQYF.

The chain carries TRBV7-9 and TRBJ2-7; D unresolved. V lost 4 bases to trimming and J lost 2 bases, with 9 bases between them. Germline values: CDR1 SEHNR, CDR2 FQNEAQ (reference sequence). This CDR3 contains 13 residues. The DNA for the CDR3 is TGTGCCAGCAGCTCCGGTTCGACCTACGAGCAGTACTTC. This sequence encodes CASSSGSTYEQYF.

The J gene is TRBJ2-3, the V gene TRBV6-1; TRBD1 agrees at 8 bases. The germline V gene encodes CDR1 MNHNS and CDR2 SASEGT. With 6 bases clipped from V and 6 bases from J, the junction kept 8 bases outside the gene matches. The CDR3 consists of 14 residues. The CDR3 reads CASRSDRGGDTQYF. The CDR3 DNA is TGTGCCAGCAGATCCGACAGGGGTGGTGATACGCAGTATTTT.

This clonotype was seen repeatedly, ten times or more. The V call is TRBV19, the J call TRBJ1-5; tentative D call: TRBD1 (5 bases). CDR1 and CDR2 (germline): LNHDA, SQIVND (reference sequence). The V gene lost 1 base and the J gene lost 6 bases, with 16 bases spanning the gap. This CDR3 is 16 amino acids long. DNA for the CDR3: TGTGCCAGTAGTATAGGGGCAGGGCTCATAGGTCAGCCCCAGCATTTT. Residues: CASSIGAGLIGQPQHF.

This clonotype was detected only a few times. The CDR3 coding sequence is TGCAGTGCTGGCAGGGTGGATACAGATACGCAGTATTTT. This sequence encodes CSAGRVDTDTQYF. V and J are TRBV20-1 and TRBJ2-3; D perhaps matches TRBD1 (5 bases). The CDR3 totals 13 residues. Germline V CDR1 and CDR2: DFQATT, SNEGSKA (reference sequence). Deletions cut 5 bases from V and 3 bases from J, with 12 bases between.

This chain joins TRBV10-2 and TRBJ1-2; D not certain. The CDR3 is made up of 13 amino acids. Germline CDR1 reads WSHSY; CDR2 reads SAAADI. V was cut by 3 bases and J by 2 bases, with 7 bases left in between. CDR3 sequence: CASSDSENYGYTF. The DNA of the CDR3 is TGCGCCAGCAGTGACAGCGAAAACTATGGCTACACCTTC.

There are a few counts of this clonotype. This chain uses TRBV27 with TRBJ2-7; the match to TRBD1 covers 7 bases. The length of the CDR3 is 15 residues. V lost 5 bases to trimming and J lost 2 bases; unmatched junction nucleotides: 9. The V gene's germline CDR1 is MNHEY and CDR2 SMNVEV (reference sequence). CDR3 nucleotide sequence: TGTGCCAGCAGTCCCTTTACAGGGGCGGCCTACGAGCAGTACTTC. Encoded protein: CASSPFTGAAYEQYF.